This TCR beta chain was profiled in a study of blood T cell repertoires in COVID-19. Study-wide background: Acute-phase and convalescent COVID-19 samples originated in the United States, Italy and Spain. T cells, B-cell-depleted T cells, or PBMCs provided the cDNA or gDNA that served as material.

Profiled with immunoSEQ multiplex PCR; TCRdb holds only in-frame clones, not every one. The data contain roughly 99,000 clones, around 83% of them singletons. CDR1 is SEHNR, CDR2 FQNEAQ, per germline (reference sequence). The CDR3 consists of 14 residues. Trimming removed 6 bases from V and 5 bases from J, with 14 bases in between. The sample holds one count of this clone. This clonotype was sampled from a man in his sixties or seventies with acute or convalescent COVID-19. Material: peripheral blood. The chain employs TRBV7-9 and TRBJ1-5, with a tentative D call TRBD1 (6 bases). The CDR3 bases are TGTGCCAGCAGGGGAGGGGGTGAGGATCAGCCCCAGCATTTT. It codes for CASRGGGEDQPQHF.